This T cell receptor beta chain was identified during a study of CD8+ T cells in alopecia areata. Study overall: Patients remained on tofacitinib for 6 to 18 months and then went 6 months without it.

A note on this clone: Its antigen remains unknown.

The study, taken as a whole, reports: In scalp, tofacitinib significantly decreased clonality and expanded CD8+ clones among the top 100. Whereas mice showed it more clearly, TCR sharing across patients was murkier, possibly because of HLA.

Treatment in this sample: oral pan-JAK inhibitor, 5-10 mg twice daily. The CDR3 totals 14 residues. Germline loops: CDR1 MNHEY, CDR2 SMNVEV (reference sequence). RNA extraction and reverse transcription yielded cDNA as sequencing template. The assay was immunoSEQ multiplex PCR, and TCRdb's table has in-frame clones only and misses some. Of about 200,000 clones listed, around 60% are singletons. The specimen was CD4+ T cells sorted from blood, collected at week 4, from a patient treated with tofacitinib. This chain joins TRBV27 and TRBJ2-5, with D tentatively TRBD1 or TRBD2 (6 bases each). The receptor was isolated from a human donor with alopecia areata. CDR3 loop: CASRPGATQETQYF. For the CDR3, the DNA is TGTGCGAGCCGCCCGGGGGCGACCCAAGAGACCCAGTACTTC.